This is a list of T cell receptor beta chains from one sample in a study of OX40 agonist ivuxolimab in advanced cancers. Generated by immunoSEQ multiplex PCR, the TCRdb table keeps only in-frame clones and is missing some. The table lists 77,000 or so clones, 90% of them singletons. Sequences were derived from CD4+ or CD8+ T cells sorted from blood, sampled in a trial of the OX40 agonist ivuxolimab. Every receptor here comes from an adult with an advanced solid tumor such as melanoma, head and neck, liver or kidney cancer. CDR3s include the opening cysteine and the closing phenylalanine or tryptophan. Fields, in order: clone size, J gene, D gene, V gene, CDR3 protein, CDR3 DNA. A D gene is named only where the DNA matches it firmly. Clone size, where shown, is once, few, many, or a class for clones that have expanded.

clone_size: NA
j_call: TRBJ2-7
d_call: NA
v_call: TRBV15
cdr3_aa: CATSRGPGGSSYEQYF
cdr3_nt: TGTGCCACCAGCAGAGGCCCGGGTGGGAGCTCCTACGAGCAGTACTTC

clone_size: NA
j_call: TRBJ2-7
d_call: TRBD1
v_call: TRBV30
cdr3_aa: CAWSTGGEQYF
cdr3_nt: TGTGCCTGGAGTACAGGGGGCGAGCAGTACTTC

clone_size: once
j_call: TRBJ2-7
d_call: TRBD2
v_call: TRBV30
cdr3_aa: CASSIGQREGSREQYF
cdr3_nt: TGTGCCAGTAGTATAGGTCAGCGGGAAGGTTCCCGCGAGCAGTACTTC

clone_size: NA
j_call: TRBJ2-2
d_call: NA
v_call: TRBV5-1
cdr3_aa: CASRWGNLASTGELFF
cdr3_nt: TGCGCCAGCAGATGGGGGAATTTGGCGTCCACCGGGGAGCTGTTTTTT

clone_size: NA
j_call: TRBJ1-2
d_call: TRBD1
v_call: TRBV5-6
cdr3_aa: CASSFRQGTGGYTF
cdr3_nt: TGTGCCAGCAGCTTTCGACAGGGGACCGGTGGCTACACCTTC

clone_size: NA
j_call: TRBJ2-3
d_call: NA
v_call: TRBV7-2
cdr3_aa: CASSFSDTWQGTQYF
cdr3_nt: TGTGCCAGCAGCTTTTCCGACACCTGGCAGGGTACGCAGTATTTT

clone_size: NA
j_call: TRBJ2-7
d_call: TRBD1
v_call: TRBV6-1
cdr3_aa: CASSDWTGPYEQYF
cdr3_nt: TGTGCCAGCAGTGATTGGACAGGGCCCTACGAGCAGTACTTC

clone_size: once
j_call: TRBJ1-2
d_call: NA
v_call: TRBV6-1
cdr3_aa: CASSLSNYGYTF
cdr3_nt: TGTGCCAGCAGTTTAAGCAACTATGGCTACACCTTC

clone_size: NA
j_call: TRBJ1-4
d_call: NA
v_call: TRBV7-6
cdr3_aa: CASSPVGGEKLFF
cdr3_nt: TGTGCCAGCAGCCCTGTTGGGGGGGAAAAACTGTTTTTT

clone_size: NA
j_call: TRBJ2-1
d_call: TRBD2
v_call: TRBV25-1
cdr3_aa: CASSEKLAGVRNEQFF
cdr3_nt: TGTGCCAGCAGTGAAAAACTAGCGGGAGTGCGGAATGAGCAGTTCTTC

clone_size: NA
j_call: TRBJ2-1
d_call: NA
v_call: TRBV19
cdr3_aa: CASSNGVLEEQFF
cdr3_nt: TGTGCCAGTAGTAACGGAGTCCTGGAGGAGCAGTTCTTC

clone_size: once
j_call: TRBJ2-5
d_call: NA
v_call: TRBV11-2
cdr3_aa: CASSLRALDSQETQYF
cdr3_nt: TGTGCCAGCAGCTTACGAGCTTTGGATTCACAAGAGACCCAGTACTTC

clone_size: NA
j_call: TRBJ1-6
d_call: NA
v_call: TRBV7-6
cdr3_aa: CASSEGNSPLHF
cdr3_nt: TGTGCCAGCAGCGAGGGGAATTCACCCCTCCACTTT

clone_size: once
j_call: TRBJ1-2
d_call: NA
v_call: TRBV6-6
cdr3_aa: CASSLDRESGYTF
cdr3_nt: TGTGCCAGCAGCCTAGATAGGGAAAGTGGGTACACCTTC

clone_size: NA
j_call: TRBJ2-2
d_call: NA
v_call: TRBV6-6
cdr3_aa: CASAGTTPTGELFF
cdr3_nt: TGTGCCAGCGCCGGGACGACGCCGACCGGGGAGCTGTTTTTT

clone_size: NA
j_call: TRBJ2-3
d_call: TRBD2
v_call: TRBV5-5
cdr3_aa: CASSFFRRERGTDTQYF
cdr3_nt: TGTGCCAGCAGCTTCTTCCGGCGGGAGAGGGGCACAGATACGCAGTATTTT

clone_size: NA
j_call: TRBJ2-5
d_call: NA
v_call: TRBV2
cdr3_aa: CASSEEETQYF
cdr3_nt: TGTGCCAGCAGTGAAGAAGAGACCCAGTACTTC

clone_size: NA
j_call: TRBJ2-3
d_call: TRBD2
v_call: TRBV10-3
cdr3_aa: CAIRGLAPTDTQYF
cdr3_nt: TGTGCCATCAGGGGACTAGCGCCGACAGATACGCAGTATTTT

clone_size: NA
j_call: TRBJ1-6
d_call: NA
v_call: TRBV7-9
cdr3_aa: CASSLGSVSPLHF
cdr3_nt: TGTGCCAGCAGCTTGGGTTCGGTTTCACCCCTCCACTTT

clone_size: NA
j_call: TRBJ2-5
d_call: NA
v_call: TRBV7-2
cdr3_aa: CASSLHRDSDQYF
cdr3_nt: TGTGCCAGCAGCCTCCACAGGGACTCGGACCAGTACTTC

clone_size: NA
j_call: TRBJ2-5
d_call: NA
v_call: TRBV5-8
cdr3_aa: CASSLGGNQETQYF
cdr3_nt: TGTGCCAGCAGCTTGGGGGGGAACCAAGAGACCCAGTACTTC

clone_size: NA
j_call: TRBJ2-2
d_call: NA
v_call: TRBV14
cdr3_aa: CASSPPLVRGNTGELFF
cdr3_nt: TGTGCCAGCAGCCCCCCACTAGTTCGGGGAAACACCGGGGAGCTGTTTTTT

clone_size: few
j_call: TRBJ2-5
d_call: NA
v_call: TRBV4-2
cdr3_aa: CASSPHTGEYQETQYF
cdr3_nt: TGTGCCAGCAGCCCGCACACGGGGGAGTACCAAGAGACCCAGTACTTC

clone_size: NA
j_call: TRBJ1-2
d_call: NA
v_call: TRBV6-5
cdr3_aa: CASNRGGRVNYGYTF
cdr3_nt: TGTGCCAGCAACCGTGGGGGAAGGGTTAACTATGGCTACACCTTC

clone_size: NA
j_call: TRBJ1-5
d_call: NA
v_call: TRBV19
cdr3_aa: CASSFVENQPQHF
cdr3_nt: TGTGCCAGTAGTTTTGTAGAAAATCAGCCCCAGCATTTT

clone_size: NA
j_call: TRBJ2-7
d_call: TRBD2
v_call: TRBV2
cdr3_aa: CASNLGLAGGEQYF
cdr3_nt: TGTGCCAGCAACTTGGGACTAGCGGGGGGGGAGCAGTACTTC

clone_size: once
j_call: TRBJ2-7
d_call: NA
v_call: TRBV6-1
cdr3_aa: CASSRSDEQYF
cdr3_nt: TGTGCCAGCAGCCGGAGCGACGAGCAGTACTTC

clone_size: NA
j_call: TRBJ1-1
d_call: NA
v_call: TRBV6-5
cdr3_aa: CASSYSGGNTEAFF
cdr3_nt: TGTGCCAGCAGTTACTCTGGGGGAAACACTGAAGCTTTCTTT

clone_size: NA
j_call: TRBJ1-1
d_call: TRBD1
v_call: TRBV19
cdr3_aa: CASRLDRGGTEAFF
cdr3_nt: TGTGCCAGTAGGTTAGACAGGGGAGGCACTGAAGCTTTCTTT

clone_size: NA
j_call: TRBJ2-1
d_call: NA
v_call: TRBV5-1
cdr3_aa: CASSSQQHEQFF
cdr3_nt: TGCGCCAGCAGCTCCCAACAACATGAGCAGTTCTTC

clone_size: NA
j_call: TRBJ1-1
d_call: NA
v_call: TRBV10-3
cdr3_aa: CAISELGQATEAFF
cdr3_nt: TGTGCCATCAGTGAATTGGGCCAGGCTACTGAAGCTTTCTTT

clone_size: NA
j_call: TRBJ1-4
d_call: NA
v_call: TRBV5-1
cdr3_aa: CASSLARNYNEKLFF
cdr3_nt: TGCGCCAGCAGCTTGGCCAGAAACTACAATGAAAAACTGTTTTTT

clone_size: NA
j_call: TRBJ2-3
d_call: NA
v_call: TRBV7-2
cdr3_aa: CASSTQGLGTDTQYF
cdr3_nt: TGTGCCAGCAGCACTCAGGGTTTGGGCACAGATACGCAGTATTTT